A single TCR beta chain is shown here with its context. In its sample, this clonotype was seen many times. The target of this receptor is not known. Within one base of it there is no much larger clone, and no base qualities were kept. Library method: PCR. Sequenced using an Illumina HiSeq 2500. TCR library preparation used molecular barcoding, with unique molecular identifiers applied to normalize quantification of the TCRbeta repertoire. TCRdb's own reprocessing of the public reads used fastp at Q25 and MiXCR and kept productive beta chains. Each entry is one CDR3 protein sequence, shown with its most common DNA and genes. A total of 350,000 to 450,000 distinct CDR3 sequences appear in this sample, 20% of them only once. Of the sample, 3% to 4% is held by the ten largest clones. The record originates from a study of T-cell reconstitution after alpha-beta-depleted transplantation in children (dated by TCRdb to the mid-2010s). With regard to the full study: The study quantitatively tracked T-cell immune reconstitution after TCRalphabeta/CD19-depleted allogeneic hematopoietic cell transplantation in children using TCR repertoire profiling.

Deletion took 5 bases off V and 3 bases off J, with a span of 4 bases between the germline ends. From its cysteine to its phenylalanine, the CDR3 spans 11 amino acids. The DNA shown is the 33-base CDR3, in frame from base 1. The sequence links TRBV12-3 or TRBV12-4 to TRBJ1-1; the D gene assignment is ambiguous. Source: PBMCs from the stem cell graft donor, taken from the stem cell graft. The sequence came from a human donor who donated a stem cell graft to a child with acute myeloid leukemia. The nucleotides read TGTGCCAGCAGTCCGGACACTGAAGCTTTCTTT. It is translated as CASSPDTEAFF.